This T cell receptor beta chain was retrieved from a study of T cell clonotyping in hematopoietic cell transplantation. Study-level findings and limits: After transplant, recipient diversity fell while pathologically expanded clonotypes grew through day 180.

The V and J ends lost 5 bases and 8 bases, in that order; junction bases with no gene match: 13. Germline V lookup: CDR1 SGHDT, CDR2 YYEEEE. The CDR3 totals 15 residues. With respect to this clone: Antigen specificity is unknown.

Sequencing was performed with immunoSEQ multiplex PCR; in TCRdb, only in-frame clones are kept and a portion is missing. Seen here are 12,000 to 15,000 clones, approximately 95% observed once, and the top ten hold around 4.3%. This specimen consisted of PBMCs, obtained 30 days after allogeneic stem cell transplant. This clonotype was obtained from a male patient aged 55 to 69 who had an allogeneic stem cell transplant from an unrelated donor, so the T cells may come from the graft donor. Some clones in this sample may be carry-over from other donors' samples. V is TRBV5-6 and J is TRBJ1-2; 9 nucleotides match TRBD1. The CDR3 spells CASSQGTGRGYGYTF. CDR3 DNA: TGTGCCAGCAGTCAGGGGACAGGGAGGGGTTACGGCTACACCTTC.